These 32 T cell receptor beta chains were all obtained from the same sample, sequenced in a study of cytomegalovirus exposure and HLA in healthy donors. The data were produced by immunoSEQ multiplex PCR, yet TCRdb's version contains in-frame clones alone and is incomplete. The sample holds around 250,000 clones, about 90% seen once. Sequenced: PBMCs. The receptors were gathered from a woman aged 30 to 39 in good health and CMV-seronegative.

This clone was observed a few times. The genes are TRBV29-1 and TRBJ2-3; 9 nucleotides line up with TRBD1. J gave up 1 base and V 4 bases, and 6 bases lay outside the gene matches. The germline gives CDR1 SQVTM, CDR2 ANQGSEA. The CDR3 extends over 15 amino acids. The CDR3 DNA follows: TGCAGCGTTGGAACAGGGGGCATCGGCACAGATACGCAGTATTTT. It is translated as CSVGTGGIGTDTQYF.

The chain links TRBV11-2 to TRBJ2-1, with D tentatively TRBD2 (5 bases). Trimming removed 0 bases at V and 2 bases at J, with 14 bases between. Germline assignment: CDR1 SGHAT and CDR2 FQNNGV. The CDR3 loop spans 17 amino acids. For the CDR3, the DNA is TGTGCCAGCAGCTTAGAGGCTAGCCGCCCCGCCTACAATGAGCAGTTCTTC. This sequence encodes CASSLEASRPAYNEQFF.

The rearrangement uses TRBV13 and TRBJ2-7; D remains unclear. Germline CDR1 and CDR2: PRHDT and FYEKMQ (reference sequence). The V end was cut by 4 bases, the J end by 0 bases, with 7 bases between. The CDR3 spans 13 residues. The CDR3 DNA reads TGTGCCAGCAGCTCGTTTAGCTCCTACGAGCAGTACTTC. Translated: CASSSFSSYEQYF.

This rearrangement joins TRBV18 to TRBJ2-7, with D perhaps TRBD2 (5 bases). Trimming removed 5 bases from V and 3 bases from J, with 14 bases in between. Germline CDR1 and CDR2: KGHSH and LQKENI. This CDR3 is built from 14 residues. CDR3 DNA: TGTGCCAGCTCAGCGGACGGGGTGGTCTACGAGCAGTACTTC. Residues: CASSADGVVYEQYF. Filled out from reference TRBV18 and TRBJ2-7, the complete variable domain reads NAGVMQNPRHLVRRRGQEARLRCSPMKGHSHVYWYRQLPEEGLKFMVYLQKENIIDESGMPKERFSAEFPKEGPSILRIQQVVRGDSAAYFCASSADGVVYEQYFGPGTRLTVT.

J is TRBJ2-7 and V is TRBV19, with 11 bases lining up with TRBD1. This CDR3 is built from 14 residues. The germline gives CDR1 LNHDA, CDR2 SQIVND (reference sequence). J lost 5 bases, V lost 5 bases, and 5 bases had no gene match. The CDR3 DNA reads TGTGCCAGTAGTCCGGGACAGGGGGGCCACGAGCAGTACTTC. Protein sequence: CASSPGQGGHEQYF.

The chain couples TRBV27 to TRBJ2-1; D remains ambiguous. Looked up from germline, CDR1 is MNHEY and CDR2 is SMNVEV (reference sequence). V was cut by 5 bases and J by 0 bases, with 14 bases left in between. There are 16 residues in the CDR3. CDR3 sequence: CASSGRGDPSYNEQFF. The CDR3 region has the DNA TGTGCCAGCAGTGGCCGAGGTGACCCCTCCTACAATGAGCAGTTCTTC.

The chain is built from TRBV5-1 and TRBJ2-1; the D gene is possibly TRBD2 (6 bases). Between the trimmed V and J ends, which lost 0 bases and 5 bases, there was a span of 15 bases. The CDR3 is 16 residues long. Germline-derived CDR1 and CDR2 are SGHRS and YFSETQ. CDR3 sequence: CASSLALAGLNNEQFF. CDR3 DNA sequence: TGCGCCAGCAGCTTGGCTTTGGCGGGACTTAACAATGAGCAGTTCTTC.

In its sample, this clone was seen once. The V gene is TRBV4-3, the J gene TRBJ2-6; D unresolved. CDR1 is LGHNA, CDR2 YSLEER, per germline. The CDR3 spans 15 residues. Trimming cost V 0 bases and J 6 bases, with 9 bases left between them. As DNA, the CDR3 is TGCGCCAGCAGCCAAGAAGCCAACTCGGCCAACGTCCTGACTTTC. Amino acids: CASSQEANSANVLTF.

The chain couples TRBV5-6 to TRBJ2-3; D remains unclear. V lost 4 bases, J lost 2 bases, and 8 bases lay in between. Germline values: CDR1 SGHDT, CDR2 YYEEEE. The CDR3 runs to 13 residues. CDR3: CASSSSYTDTQYF. CDR3 DNA sequence: TGTGCCAGCAGCAGCAGCTACACAGATACGCAGTATTTT.

This clone was seen only once. The rearrangement joins TRBV27 to TRBJ2-7; a possible D gene is TRBD2 (5 bases). The CDR3 consists of 12 residues. The germline V gene encodes CDR1 MNHEY and CDR2 SMNVEV (reference sequence). The ends were cut back, 1 base at V and 6 bases at J, with 7 bases in the middle. Here the CDR3 DNA reads TGTGCCAGCAGTTTATTAGGGAGCGAGCAGTACTTC. Residues: CASSLLGSEQYF.

The chain couples TRBV28 to TRBJ1-1; 9 bases match TRBD1. The CDR3 extends over 15 amino acids. V dropped 5 bases and J dropped 4; count of bases not matched to a gene: 8. Germline CDR1 reads MDHEN; CDR2 reads SYDVKM. This chain's CDR3 is CASSPLRDRVTEAFF. The CDR3 nucleotides read TGTGCCAGCAGTCCCCTACGGGACAGGGTCACTGAAGCTTTCTTT.

The chain employs TRBV11-3 and TRBJ2-1; 9 bases line up with TRBD1. J was trimmed by 6 bases and V by 1 base; bases with no gene match: 4. The CDR3 spans 15 residues. Germline V gene lookup returns CDR1 SGHNT and CDR2 YENEEA. As DNA, the CDR3 is TGTGCCAGCAGCTTAGGTCGGGACAGGGCCAATGAGCAGTTCTTC. Amino acids: CASSLGRDRANEQFF. Using reference TRBV11-3 and TRBJ2-1 for the parts outside the CDR3, the full variable domain is EAGVVQSPRYKIIEKKQPVAFWCNPISGHNTLYWYLQNLGQGPELLIRYENEEAVDDSQLPKDRFSAERLKGVDSTLKIQPAELGDSAVYLCASSLGRDRANEQFFGPGTRLTVL.

The rearrangement links TRBV6-1 to TRBJ2-7, with D possibly being TRBD1 or TRBD2 (5 bases each). Germline V gene lookup returns CDR1 MNHNS and CDR2 SASEGT. V was clipped by 5 bases and J by 3 bases, with 17 bases between them. The CDR3 totals 15 residues. The CDR3: CASSNPGGGGYEQYF. The DNA of the CDR3 is TGTGCCAGCAGTAATCCAGGAGGTGGGGGCTACGAGCAGTACTTC.

The genes are TRBV6-5 and TRBJ2-1; D uncertain. The CDR3 contains 13 residues. The germline V and J ends were trimmed by 6 bases and 8 bases, with 14 bases remaining between them. Germline V gene lookup returns CDR1 MNHEY and CDR2 SVGAGI. The CDR3 DNA reads TGTGCCAGCAGACCACTGAATAGCTATGAGCAGTTCTTC. Protein product: CASRPLNSYEQFF.

The genes are TRBV18 and TRBJ2-3, with 16 nucleotides matching TRBD2. Germline values: CDR1 KGHSH, CDR2 LQKENI. Trimming cost V 3 bases and J 12 bases; bases outside gene matches: 9. CDR3 length equals 16 residues. CDR3 residues: CASSPPGLAGGPSQYF. The CDR3 region has the DNA TGTGCCAGCTCACCCCCGGGACTAGCGGGAGGGCCTTCTCAGTATTTT.

CDR3 residues: CASSLEQGNEKLFF. The DNA of the CDR3 is TGCGCCAGCAGCTTAGAACAGGGTAATGAAAAACTGTTTTTT. This chain joins TRBV5-1 and TRBJ1-4, with D perhaps TRBD1 (6 bases). This CDR3 contains 14 residues. From germline, CDR1 is SGHRS and CDR2 YFSETQ. Trimming left V 2 bases short and J 4 bases short, with 9 bases between.

The V call is TRBV29-1, the J call TRBJ2-7; 7 bases are a match to TRBD1. This CDR3 has 14 residues. The germline gives CDR1 SQVTM, CDR2 ANQGSEA. V trimming: 6 bases; J trimming: 7 bases; junction bases outside the gene matches: 15. The CDR3 sequence is CSVLGQVGVNEQYF. CDR3 DNA: TGCAGCGTGCTAGGACAGGTCGGGGTGAATGAGCAGTACTTC.

The gene calls are TRBV19 and TRBJ2-7, with D maybe TRBD1 (6 bases). V lost 6 bases to trimming and J lost 4 bases, with 16 bases between them. The CDR3 is 14 residues long. In germline, CDR1 is LNHDA, CDR2 SQIVND (reference sequence). CDR3 sequence (DNA): TGTGCCAGTAGCAAGGACAGCCCTCAATACGAGCAGTACTTC. Translation gives CASSKDSPQYEQYF.

V and J are TRBV28 and TRBJ1-5; D remains ambiguous. CDR3 length equals 16 residues. CDR1 is MDHEN, CDR2 SYDVKM, per germline. V dropped 4 bases and J dropped 3 bases, with 16 bases sitting between them. For the CDR3, the DNA is TGTGCCAGCAGTTCCCCGCAGGCCCTCAACAATCAGCCCCAGCATTTT. This gives the protein CASSSPQALNNQPQHF.

The rearrangement uses TRBV4-1 and TRBJ2-3, with no clear D. The CDR3 extends over 13 amino acids. V shed 1 base and J shed 6 bases, with 8 bases lying between them. Germline V gene data show CDR1 as MGHRA and CDR2 as YSYEKL. CDR3 sequence reads: CASSQGFVDTQYF. The CDR3 bases are TGCGCCAGCAGCCAAGGGTTTGTGGATACGCAGTATTTT.

CDR3 in amino acids: CASSQDRAPLSYEQYF. CDR3 in DNA: TGCGCCAGCAGCCAAGACAGGGCCCCCCTCTCCTACGAGCAGTACTTC. J is TRBJ2-7 and V is TRBV4-3; perhaps TRBD1 as D (5 bases). Germline CDR1 and CDR2: LGHNA and YSLEER. V lost 0 bases and J lost 0, with 12 bases in between. The length of the CDR3 is 16 residues.

The chain uses TRBV2 and TRBJ1-1, with D unresolved. This CDR3 has 13 residues. Germline V gene sequence: CDR1 SNHLY, CDR2 FYNNEI. Trimming stripped 10 bases from V and 0 bases from J, with 12 bases between. The CDR3 DNA sequence: TGTGCCAACCAGGACTTAATGAACACTGAAGCTTTCTTT. Amino acid sequence: CANQDLMNTEAFF.

CDR3 protein: CASTRLAGSYEQYF. The CDR3 region has the DNA TGTGCCAGCACCAGACTAGCGGGATCCTACGAGCAGTACTTC. The chain carries TRBV2 and TRBJ2-7; 11 bases line up with TRBD2. With V trimmed by 7 bases and J by 1 base, 3 bases remained unmatched. Looked up from germline, CDR1 is SNHLY and CDR2 is FYNNEI. CDR3 length equals 14 residues.

V and J are TRBV9 and TRBJ2-5; 7 bases are a match to TRBD1. V lost 3 bases and J lost 2; bases outside the gene matches: 4. Germline V lookup: CDR1 SGDLS, CDR2 YYNGEE. The CDR3 is made up of 14 amino acids. The CDR3 DNA follows: TGTGCCAGCAGCGGGGGGACAGAGCAAGAGACCCAGTACTTC. Residues: CASSGGTEQETQYF.

The genes are TRBV27 and TRBJ2-3, with D possibly being TRBD2 (5 bases). V lost 5 bases to trimming and J lost 0 bases, with 12 bases between them. The CDR3 has 15 amino acids. Germline-derived CDR1 and CDR2 are MNHEY and SMNVEV (reference sequence). The CDR3 is CASSLTGRSTDTQYF. Here the CDR3 DNA reads TGTGCCAGCAGTCTAACGGGGAGAAGCACAGATACGCAGTATTTT.

This chain joins TRBV5-1 and TRBJ2-4; 10 bases agree with TRBD1. With 5 bases clipped from V and 8 bases from J, the junction kept 7 bases outside the gene matches. The CDR3 is made up of 14 amino acids. From germline, CDR1 is SGHRS and CDR2 YFSETQ. CDR3 sequence: CASSPDRGVDIQYF. DNA of the CDR3: TGCGCCAGCAGTCCGGACAGGGGGGTGGACATTCAGTACTTC.

The genes are TRBV11-2 and TRBJ2-2, with 7 nucleotides matching TRBD1. V shed 5 bases, J shed 5 bases, and the junction held 8 bases outside the gene matches. The CDR3 length is 15 residues. Germline V gene sequence: CDR1 SGHAT, CDR2 FQNNGV. CDR3 in amino acids: CASSRNRGGTGELFF. The CDR3 DNA reads as TGTGCCAGCAGCCGTAACAGGGGCGGAACCGGGGAGCTGTTTTTT.

A word on this clone: The junction differs from germline at one of its ends, possibly a read error. The genes are TRBV6-5 and TRBJ2-2; D not certain. CDR1 is MNHEY, CDR2 SVGAGI, per germline. CDR3 length equals 14 residues. The CDR3 sequence is CASSYSNSPGELFF. The CDR3 DNA sequence: TGTGCCAGCAGTTACTCGAACAGCCCCGGCGAGCTGTTTTTT.

This sequence joins TRBV29-1 and TRBJ2-1, with a tentative D call TRBD2 (6 bases). V lost 5 bases to trimming and J lost 0 bases, with 17 bases between them. The CDR3 sequence is 16 residues long. Germline CDR1 and CDR2: SQVTM and ANQGSEA. CDR3 in amino acids: CSVPSGSGSSYNEQFF. The CDR3 coding sequence is TGCAGCGTTCCCAGCGGGTCAGGGAGCTCCTACAATGAGCAGTTCTTC.

This chain links TRBV30 with TRBJ2-7; D uncertain. Germline V gene data show CDR1 as GTSNPN and CDR2 as SVGIG (reference sequence). Trimming removed 2 bases from V and 6 bases from J, with 8 bases in between. This CDR3 is 11 amino acids long. The CDR3 bases are TGTGCCTGGAGTAACGCGGCCGAGCAGTACTTC. Translating it yields CAWSNAAEQYF.

The chain combines TRBV6-1 with TRBJ1-5; no reliable D call. Per germline, CDR1 MNHNS and CDR2 SASEGT. The CDR3 sequence is 13 residues long. With 6 bases removed from V and 4 bases from J, the gap between germline ends came to 10 bases. The CDR3 nucleotides read TGTGCCAGCAGCAACCCGGGAAATCAGCCCCAGCATTTT. Its protein is CASSNPGNQPQHF.

The V call is TRBV9, the J call TRBJ2-3; tentatively, D is TRBD2 (5 bases). CDR1 SGDLS and CDR2 YYNGEE come from the germline V gene. V lost 0 bases and J lost 2, with 10 bases in between. This CDR3 comprises 15 residues. The CDR3 nucleotides are TGTGCCAGCAGCGTAGTGACGGGATCCACAGATACGCAGTATTTT. Its translation is CASSVVTGSTDTQYF.